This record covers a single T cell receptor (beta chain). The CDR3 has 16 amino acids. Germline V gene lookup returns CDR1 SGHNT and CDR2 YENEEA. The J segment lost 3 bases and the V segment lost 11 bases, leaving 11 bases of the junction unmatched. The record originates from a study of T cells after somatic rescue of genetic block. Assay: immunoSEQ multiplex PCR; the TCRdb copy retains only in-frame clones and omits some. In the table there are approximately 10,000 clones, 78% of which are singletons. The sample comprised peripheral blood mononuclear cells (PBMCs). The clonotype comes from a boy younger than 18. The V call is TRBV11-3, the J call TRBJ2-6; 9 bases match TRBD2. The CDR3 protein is CACGVSGSYGANVLTF. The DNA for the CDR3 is TGTGCCTGCGGGGTTAGCGGGAGCTATGGGGCCAACGTCCTGACTTTC.